One and the same sample provided the 13 T cell receptor beta chains below, sequenced in a study of Ad26.COV2.S vaccination and SARS-CoV-2 variants. Regarding treatment: roughly 20 received Ad26.COV2.S at low or high dose, single or two shots; 5 received placebo; per-sample allocation not given. Samples came from day 63 after the first vaccine or placebo injection. Method: immunoSEQ multiplex PCR; TCRdb's copy keeps in-frame clones and lacks some. The sample contains about 400,000 clones, roughly 90% of which appear only once. This specimen consisted of peripheral blood, obtained in a trial of Ad26.COV2.S vaccine versus placebo. All receptors come from a person aged 18-65 years who received the Ad26.COV2.S COVID-19 vaccine or a placebo.

This clone was observed at least ten times. This chain uses TRBV5-1 with TRBJ2-7, with D possibly being TRBD1 or TRBD2 (5 bases each). This CDR3 comprises 14 residues. Germline loops: CDR1 SGHRS, CDR2 YFSETQ. V was shortened by 4 bases and J by 5 bases, with 16 bases between the two germline ends. The CDR3: CASSPLGEVDEQYF. CDR3 DNA sequence: TGCGCCAGCAGCCCCCTGGGGGAAGTCGACGAGCAGTACTTC.

The V call is TRBV11-2, the J call TRBJ2-7; 8 nucleotides align to TRBD1. This CDR3 region has 16 residues. Germline lookup yields CDR1 SGHAT and CDR2 FQNNGV. The junction had 15 bases not matched to a gene; V was cut back by 6 bases and J by 5 bases. The CDR3 protein is CASSHKVDRGDNEQYF. DNA of the CDR3: TGTGCCAGCAGTCACAAGGTCGACAGGGGCGACAACGAGCAGTACTTC.

The V gene is TRBV18, the J gene TRBJ2-2, with D uncertain. The germline V gene has CDR1 KGHSH and CDR2 LQKENI. V lost 0 bases, J lost 1 base, and 3 bases lay in between. This CDR3 is built from 14 residues. DNA of the CDR3: TGTGCCAGCTCACCACCACAGAACACCGGGGAGCTGTTTTTT. Amino acids: CASSPPQNTGELFF.

This chain joins TRBV4-1 and TRBJ1-4; TRBD1 aligns across 7 bases. The CDR3 spans 16 residues. Trimming cost V 0 bases and J 3 bases; bases outside gene matches: 4. Germline CDR1 reads MGHRA; CDR2 reads YSYEKL. CDR3 protein: CASSQDRDRSNEKLFF. In DNA form, the CDR3 reads TGCGCCAGCAGCCAAGATAGGGACAGATCTAATGAAAAACTGTTTTTT.

CDR3 nucleotides: TGTGCCAGCAGCAGACCGACAGGGGAAGAGACCCAGTACTTC. Its protein product is CASSRPTGEETQYF. The gene calls are TRBV11-2 and TRBJ2-5, with 8 nucleotides matching TRBD1. V shed 5 bases and J 3 bases; nucleotides not matched to a gene: 5. The CDR3 length is 14 residues. Per the germline V gene, CDR1 is SGHAT and CDR2 is FQNNGV.

On this clone: This same CDR3 is encoded by further DNA sequences in the sample. V gene TRBV19 combines with J gene TRBJ2-2, with D possibly matching TRBD2 (5 bases). V was clipped by 1 base and J by 5 bases, with 5 bases between them. The length of the CDR3 is 13 residues. Per the germline V gene, CDR1 is LNHDA and CDR2 is SQIVND (reference sequence). The CDR3 DNA follows: TGTGCCAGTAGTATAGCGGGGACCGGGGAGCTGTTTTTT. It translates to CASSIAGTGELFF. Supplemented by reference TRBV19 and TRBJ2-2, the full variable domain reads DGGITQSPKYLFRKEGQNVTLSCEQNLNHDAMYWYRQDPGQGLRLIYYSQIVNDFQKGDIAEGYSVSREKKESFPLTVTSAQKNPTAFYLCASSIAGTGELFFGEGSRLTVL.

This clone was counted a single time. The rearrangement uses TRBV5-6 and TRBJ1-6; 11 bases line up with TRBD1. The CDR3 consists of 14 residues. The V gene end was trimmed by 2 bases and the J gene end by 9 bases; junction bases not matched to a gene: 1. Germline V gives CDR1 SGHDT, CDR2 YYEEEE. CDR3 DNA: TGTGCCAGCAGCTTAGGACAGGGGGCTTCACCCCTCCACTTT. This translates into CASSLGQGASPLHF.

Comments on this clone: This same CDR3 is encoded by further DNA sequences in the sample. V and J are TRBV7-2 and TRBJ1-2; D not resolved. CDR1 and CDR2 (germline): SGHTA, FQGNSA. V was trimmed by 1 base and J by 0 bases, leaving 9 bases between them. The CDR3 loop spans 15 amino acids. The DNA of the CDR3 is TGTGCCAGCAGCTTAGAGGCAGGAGCTAACTATGGCTACACCTTC. It is translated as CASSLEAGANYGYTF.

This sequence joins TRBV11-2 and TRBJ2-7; TRBD1 matches 10 bases. This CDR3 is built from 15 residues. With V trimmed by 3 bases and J by 5 bases, 7 bases remained unmatched. Germline CDR1 SGHAT, CDR2 FQNNGV. For the CDR3, the DNA is TGTGCCAGCAGCTTGGGTGGGACAGGGGTCGACGAGCAGTACTTC. It encodes CASSLGGTGVDEQYF. The full variable domain, its missing parts supplied by reference TRBV11-2 and TRBJ2-7, is EAGVAQSPRYKIIEKRQSVAFWCNPISGHATLYWYQQILGQGPKLLIQFQNNGVVDDSQLPKDRFSAERLKGVDSTLKIQPAKLEDSAVYLCASSLGGTGVDEQYFGPGTRLTVT.

The chain has TRBV11-2 and TRBJ2-3; 11 bases agree with TRBD2. CDR3 length: 17 residues. The V gene end was trimmed by 8 bases and the J gene end by 8 bases; junction bases not matched to a gene: 18. Germline values: CDR1 SGHAT, CDR2 FQNNGV. The CDR3 loop reads CASVVGRGSGRASTQYF. CDR3 DNA: TGTGCCAGCGTCGTGGGGAGAGGTAGCGGGAGGGCCTCTACGCAGTATTTT.

J is TRBJ2-1 and V is TRBV7-9, with 7 bases matching TRBD2. Germline CDR1 and CDR2: SEHNR and FQNEAQ (reference sequence). Losses at the gene ends were 5 bases for V and 0 bases for J; bases not matched to a gene: 4. The CDR3 length is 15 residues. In DNA, the CDR3 is TGTGCCAGCAGCCTTCAGCGGGGCTCCTACAATGAGCAGTTCTTC. Translating gives CASSLQRGSYNEQFF.

The rearrangement uses TRBV27 and TRBJ2-3, with D unresolved. Trimming shortened V by 8 bases and J by 2 bases, and 8 bases separated the two germline ends. Germline V CDR1 and CDR2: MNHEY, SMNVEV (reference sequence). The CDR3 has 12 amino acids. CDR3 in amino acids: CASAPDTDTQYF. CDR3 bases: TGTGCCAGCGCCCCGGACACAGATACGCAGTATTTT.

This chain connects TRBV2 to TRBJ2-1; the D gene is possibly TRBD2 (5 bases). The CDR3 sequence is 13 residues long. Per the germline V gene, CDR1 is SNHLY and CDR2 is FYNNEI. V lost 7 bases and J lost 9, with 16 bases in between. In DNA, the CDR3 is TGTGCCAGCACCAGAAGTAGCGAGAGTGAGCAGTTCTTC. Encoded protein: CASTRSSESEQFF.